A single sample gave rise to the 5 T cell receptor beta chains below, sequenced in a study of early T cells in non-severe SARS-CoV-2 infection. TCRdb recomputed calls from the 5' RACE reads with MiXCR, one row per CDR3 protein. The data hold around 77,000 distinct CDR3 sequences, with 10% to 15% observed a single time. The sequenced sample was whole blood, obtained at baseline. These receptors came from an adult who was a healthcare worker with PCR-confirmed SARS-CoV-2 infection or an uninfected control (not recorded which). The donor label of this sample is uncertain.

The chain is built from TRBV4-1 and TRBJ2-7; no clear D. Germline CDR1 MGHRA, CDR2 YSYEKL. The length of the CDR3 is 15 residues. V gave up 0 bases and J gave up 3 bases, with 12 bases separating them. CDR3 in DNA: TGCGCCAGCAGCCAAGATGCGGCAGGAGACTACGAGCAGTACTTC. This translates into CASSQDAAGDYEQYF.

This chain uses TRBV7-7 with TRBJ2-7, with D hard to call. V shed 7 bases and J shed 6 bases, with 19 bases lying between them. This CDR3 has 14 residues. The germline V gene encodes CDR1 SSHAT and CDR2 FNYEAQ (reference sequence). The CDR3: CASNLVKLPCEQYF. CDR3 bases: TGTGCCAGCAACCTGGTCAAGTTACCGTGCGAGCAGTACTTC. Full variable domain (remainder filled in from reference TRBV7-7 and TRBJ2-7): GAGVSQSPRYKVTKRGQDVTLRCDPISSHATLYWYQQALGQGPEFLTYFNYEAQPDKSGLPSDRFSAERPEGSISTLTIQRTEQRDSAMYRCASNLVKLPCEQYFGPGTRLTVT.

This clonotype was counted many times. The rearrangement uses TRBV7-2 and TRBJ2-3; 13 bases are shared with TRBD2. Germline-derived CDR1 and CDR2 are SGHTA and FQGNSA. V dropped 5 bases and J dropped 0; count of bases not matched to a gene: 11. CDR3 length: 19 amino acids. The CDR3 loop reads CASSRRTSGSLSSTDTQYF. The DNA of the CDR3 is TGTGCCAGCAGCCGACGGACTAGCGGGAGTTTAAGCAGCACAGATACGCAGTATTTT.

This clonotype was seen at least ten times. The CDR3 region has the DNA TGCGCCAGCAGCCAATTCCAGGTGATCTCTGGAAACACCATATATTTT. Translated, it gives CASSQFQVISGNTIYF. The chain employs TRBV4-1 and TRBJ1-3; D uncertain. CDR1 and CDR2 (germline): MGHRA, YSYEKL. This CDR3 spans 16 amino acids. The germline V and J ends were trimmed by 2 bases and 0 bases, with 11 bases remaining between them.

This clonotype turned up a few times. The chain employs TRBV6-6 and TRBJ2-1; D not resolved. Germline lookup yields CDR1 MNHNY and CDR2 SVGAGI (reference sequence). V shed 3 bases and J shed 6 bases, with 15 bases lying between them. The CDR3 runs to 15 residues. This CDR3 is CASSYLSPRSNEQFF. CDR3 coding DNA: TGTGCCAGCAGTTATTTGTCTCCTCGGTCCAATGAGCAGTTCTTC.